Presented here are 6 T cell receptor beta chains from one specimen sequenced in a study of T-cell memory formation after mild COVID-19 (dated by TCRdb to the early 2020s). The receptor library was made with 5' RACE. The sample was run on an Illumina NovaSeq 6000. Starting from the raw public reads, TCRdb applied fastp trimming at Q25, assembled clones with MiXCR and retained in-frame beta chains. Entries are consolidated by CDR3 protein sequence, retaining the most common genes and DNA. This sample holds 190,000 or so distinct CDR3 sequences; about 10% were observed only once. Together, the top ten hold approximately 3% of the sample. The material sequenced was PBMCs or a T cell subset sorted from them (not recorded which). These receptors all come from a man younger than 30 who had mild COVID-19 (a few samples of this study predate the infection). The sample titles of this study are shuffled in the database, so cell type and time point are left out; the donor was told from shared clones.

At least ten counts were recorded for this clonotype. Sequence at one end of the junction differs from germline and may be a read error. The V call is TRBV5-1, the J call TRBJ2-3; 8 bases are shared with TRBD2. This CDR3 has 12 residues. Germline CDR1 and CDR2: SGHRS and YFSETQ. The CDR3 reads CASSLAGDTQYF. Here the CDR3 DNA reads TGTGCCAGCAGCTTAGCGGGGGATACGCAGTATTTT.

The V call is TRBV27, the J call TRBJ1-4; D is uncertain. Germline CDR1 reads MNHEY; CDR2 reads SMNVEV (reference sequence). The CDR3 is 14 residues long. The V gene lost 3 bases and the J gene lost 7 bases, with 12 bases spanning the gap. The DNA for the CDR3 is TGTGCCAGCAGTTTGGGTGGGTTCGTTGAAAAACTGTTTTTT. Translating gives CASSLGGFVEKLFF.

J is TRBJ1-1 and V is TRBV12-3 or TRBV12-4, with a weak D call TRBD1 (5 bases). The CDR3 is made up of 15 amino acids. The ends were cut back, 4 bases at V and 3 bases at J, with 15 bases in the middle. The CDR3, as DNA: TGTGCCAGCAGTTCCCCCGACAGTTTGTACACTGAAGCTTTCTTT. Translated, it gives CASSSPDSLYTEAFF.

This clonotype was counted between two and nine times. The J gene is TRBJ2-5, the V gene TRBV4-1; 7 bases map to TRBD2. V dropped 0 bases and J dropped 5; count of bases not matched to a gene: 9. The CDR3 extends over 16 amino acids. From germline, CDR1 is MGHRA and CDR2 YSYEKL. The CDR3 loop is CASSQEVRGGDETQYF. CDR3 in DNA: TGCGCCAGCAGCCAAGAGGTTCGGGGAGGGGACGAGACCCAGTACTTC.

V usage is TRBV7-8 and J usage is TRBJ2-6; D not certain. CDR3 length equals 16 residues. Trimming took 5 bases from V and 1 from J, leaving 12 bases between them. The V gene's germline CDR1 is SGHVS and CDR2 FQNEAQ. CDR3 sequence reads: CASSPGPYSGANVLTF. CDR3 in DNA: TGTGCCAGCAGCCCCGGCCCGTATTCTGGGGCCAACGTCCTGACTTTC. Combining the CDR3 with reference TRBV7-8 and TRBJ2-6 gives the whole variable domain GAGVSQSPRYKVAKRGQDVALRCDPISGHVSLFWYQQALGQGPEFLTYFQNEAQLDKSGLPSDRFFAERPEGSVSTLKIQRTQQEDSAVYLCASSPGPYSGANVLTFGAGSRLTVL.

This clonotype was observed a few times. V usage is TRBV9 and J usage is TRBJ1-3; unclear D gene. V was shortened by 0 bases and J by 4 bases, with 8 bases between the two germline ends. This CDR3 contains 14 residues. In germline, CDR1 is SGDLS, CDR2 YYNGEE. In DNA form, the CDR3 reads TGTGCCAGCAGCGTAGACCCAGCCGGAAACACCATATATTTT. It codes for CASSVDPAGNTIYF.